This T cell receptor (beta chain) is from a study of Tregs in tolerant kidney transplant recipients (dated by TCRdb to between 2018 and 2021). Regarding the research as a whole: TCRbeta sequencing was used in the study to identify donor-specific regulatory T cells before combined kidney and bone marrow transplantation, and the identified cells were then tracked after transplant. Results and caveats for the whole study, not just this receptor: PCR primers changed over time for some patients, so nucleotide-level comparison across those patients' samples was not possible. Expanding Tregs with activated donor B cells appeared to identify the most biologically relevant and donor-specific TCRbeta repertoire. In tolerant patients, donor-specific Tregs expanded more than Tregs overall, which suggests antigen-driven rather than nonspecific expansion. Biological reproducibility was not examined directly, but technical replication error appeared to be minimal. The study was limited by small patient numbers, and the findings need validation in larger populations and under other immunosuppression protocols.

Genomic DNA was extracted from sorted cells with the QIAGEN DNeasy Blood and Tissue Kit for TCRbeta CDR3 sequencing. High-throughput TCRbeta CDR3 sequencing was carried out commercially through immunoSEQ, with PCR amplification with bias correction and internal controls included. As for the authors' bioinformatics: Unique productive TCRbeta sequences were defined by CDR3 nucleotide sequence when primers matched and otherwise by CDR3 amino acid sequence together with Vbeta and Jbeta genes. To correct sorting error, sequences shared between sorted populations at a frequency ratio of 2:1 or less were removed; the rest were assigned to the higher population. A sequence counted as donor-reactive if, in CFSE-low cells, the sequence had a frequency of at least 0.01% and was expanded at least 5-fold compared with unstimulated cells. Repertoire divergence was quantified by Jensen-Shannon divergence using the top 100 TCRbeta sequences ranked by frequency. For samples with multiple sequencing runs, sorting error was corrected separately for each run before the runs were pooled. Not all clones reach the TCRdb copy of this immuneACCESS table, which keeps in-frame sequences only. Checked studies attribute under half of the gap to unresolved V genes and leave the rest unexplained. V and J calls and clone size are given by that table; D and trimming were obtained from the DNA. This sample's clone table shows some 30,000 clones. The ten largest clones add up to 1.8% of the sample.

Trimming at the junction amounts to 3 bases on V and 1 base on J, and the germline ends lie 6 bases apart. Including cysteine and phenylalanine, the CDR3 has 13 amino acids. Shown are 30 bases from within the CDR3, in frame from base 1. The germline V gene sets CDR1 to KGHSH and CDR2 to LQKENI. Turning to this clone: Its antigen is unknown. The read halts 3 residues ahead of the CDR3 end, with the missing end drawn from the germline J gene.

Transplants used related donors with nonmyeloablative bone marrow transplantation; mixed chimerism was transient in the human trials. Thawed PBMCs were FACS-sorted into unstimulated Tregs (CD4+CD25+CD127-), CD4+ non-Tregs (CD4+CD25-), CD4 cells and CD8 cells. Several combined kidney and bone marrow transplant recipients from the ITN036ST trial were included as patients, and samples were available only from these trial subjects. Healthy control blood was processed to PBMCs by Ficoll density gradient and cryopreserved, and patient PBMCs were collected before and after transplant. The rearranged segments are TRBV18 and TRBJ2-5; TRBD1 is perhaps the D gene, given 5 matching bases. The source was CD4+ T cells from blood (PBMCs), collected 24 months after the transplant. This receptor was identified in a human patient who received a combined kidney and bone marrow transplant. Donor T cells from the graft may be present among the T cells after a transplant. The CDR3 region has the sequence CASSPRAQETQYF. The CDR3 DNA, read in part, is TGTGCCAGCTCACCCAGGGCCCAAGAGACC.